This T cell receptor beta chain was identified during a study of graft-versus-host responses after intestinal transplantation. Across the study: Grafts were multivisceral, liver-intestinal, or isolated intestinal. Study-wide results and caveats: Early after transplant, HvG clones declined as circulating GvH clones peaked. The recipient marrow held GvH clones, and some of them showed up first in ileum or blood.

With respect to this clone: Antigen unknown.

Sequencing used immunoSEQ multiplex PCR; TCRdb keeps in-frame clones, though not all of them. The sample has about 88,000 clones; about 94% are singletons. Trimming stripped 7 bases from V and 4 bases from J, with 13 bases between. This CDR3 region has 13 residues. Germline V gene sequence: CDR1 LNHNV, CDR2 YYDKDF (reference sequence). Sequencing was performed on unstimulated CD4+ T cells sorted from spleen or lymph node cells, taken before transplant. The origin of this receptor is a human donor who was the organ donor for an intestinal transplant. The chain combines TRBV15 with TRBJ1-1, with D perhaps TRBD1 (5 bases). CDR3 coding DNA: TGTGCCACCACGGCGGATGGGGGCACTGAAGCTTTCTTT. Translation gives CATTADGGTEAFF.